Sequencing of this T cell receptor beta chain was carried out in a study of shared clonotypes between healthy human individuals. CD45RO-negative CD8 cells positively selected for CCR7 made up the naive population, which excluded terminally differentiated effector memory CD45RA+ cells. Recent vaccinations or acute infections were absent in the healthy HIV-negative adult donors. This table comes from immunoSEQ multiplex PCR, and its TCRdb copy is limited to in-frame clones, with some not included. This table holds roughly 1,800,000 clones, about 95% found once. Notes on the study in general: Naive subsets tended to show greater estimated richness than memory subsets. Rarefaction analysis demonstrated incomplete sorted-subset sequencing notwithstanding large depth.

Per the germline V gene, CDR1 is SNHLY and CDR2 is FYNNEI. The CDR3 loop spans 13 amino acids. Trimming cost V 7 bases and J 6 bases; bases outside gene matches: 7. Turning to this clone: The antigen remains unidentified.

The specimen sequenced was naive CD8+ T cells sorted from blood. This clonotype originated in a young man in good health. J is TRBJ2-7 and V is TRBV2, with 9 bases matching TRBD1. CDR3 sequence reads: CASKTGGGTEQYF. Here the CDR3 DNA reads TGTGCCAGCAAGACAGGGGGAGGTACCGAGCAGTACTTC.